The TCR beta chain under discussion was sequenced for a study of CD8+ T cells in alopecia areata. V lost 3 bases and J lost 6, with 9 bases in between. Germline CDR1 and CDR2: SQVTM and ANQGSEA. This CDR3 has 12 residues. Treatment noted: oral pan-JAK inhibitor, 5-10 mg twice daily. General study findings and limits: Both scalp clonality and the expanded CD8+ clones among the top 100 showed a significant decrease with tofacitinib.

The sequencing template was cDNA reverse transcribed from extracted RNA. The repertoire was sequenced with immunoSEQ multiplex PCR; TCRdb's copy has only in-frame clones and lacks some. This sample has about 220,000 clones, with about 50% found just once. Comment on this clone: Its specificity is unknown.

The receptor was isolated from a human donor with alopecia areata. Sequences were derived from CD4+ T cells sorted from blood, sampled at week 4, from a patient treated with tofacitinib. The V call is TRBV29-1, the J call TRBJ2-1; D is uncertain. CDR3 residues: CSVDGAFNEQFF. CDR3 nucleotide sequence: TGCAGCGTTGATGGAGCCTTCAATGAGCAGTTCTTC.